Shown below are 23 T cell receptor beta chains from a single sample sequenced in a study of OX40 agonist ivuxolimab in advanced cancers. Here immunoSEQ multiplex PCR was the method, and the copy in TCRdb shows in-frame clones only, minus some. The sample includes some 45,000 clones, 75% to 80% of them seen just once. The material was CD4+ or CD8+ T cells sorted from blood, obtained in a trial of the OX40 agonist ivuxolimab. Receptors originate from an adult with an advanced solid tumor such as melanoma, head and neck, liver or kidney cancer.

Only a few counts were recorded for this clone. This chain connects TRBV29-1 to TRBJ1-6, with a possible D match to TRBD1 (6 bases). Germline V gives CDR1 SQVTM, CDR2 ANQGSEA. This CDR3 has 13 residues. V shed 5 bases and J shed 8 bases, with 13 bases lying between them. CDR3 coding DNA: TGCAGCGTTCGGGACATAGAGGATTCACCCCTCCACTTT. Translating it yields CSVRDIEDSPLHF.

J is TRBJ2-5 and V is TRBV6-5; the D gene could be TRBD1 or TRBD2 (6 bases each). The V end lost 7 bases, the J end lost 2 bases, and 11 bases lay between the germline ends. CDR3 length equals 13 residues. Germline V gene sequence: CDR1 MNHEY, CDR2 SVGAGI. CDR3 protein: CASTGGRQETQYF. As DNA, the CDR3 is TGTGCCAGCACCGGGGGCCGGCAAGAGACCCAGTACTTC.

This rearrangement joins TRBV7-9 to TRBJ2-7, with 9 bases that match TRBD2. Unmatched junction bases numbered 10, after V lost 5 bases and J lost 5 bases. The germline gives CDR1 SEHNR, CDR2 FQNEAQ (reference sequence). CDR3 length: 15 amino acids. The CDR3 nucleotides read TGTGCCAGCAGCCTTTCCAGCGGGAGGTACCACGAGCAGTACTTC. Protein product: CASSLSSGRYHEQYF.

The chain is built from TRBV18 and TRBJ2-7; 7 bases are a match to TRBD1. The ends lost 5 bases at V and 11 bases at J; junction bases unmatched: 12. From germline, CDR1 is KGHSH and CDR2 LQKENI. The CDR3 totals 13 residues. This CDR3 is CASSGSTGEEEYF. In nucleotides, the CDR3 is TGTGCCAGCTCAGGGAGCACAGGGGAAGAGGAGTACTTC.

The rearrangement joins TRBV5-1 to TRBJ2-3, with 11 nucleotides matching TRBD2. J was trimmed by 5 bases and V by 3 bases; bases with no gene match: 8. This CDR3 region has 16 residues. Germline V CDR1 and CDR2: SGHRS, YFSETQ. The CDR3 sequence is CASSSALLAGVDTQYF. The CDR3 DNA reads TGCGCCAGCAGCTCGGCCCTACTAGCGGGAGTAGATACGCAGTATTTT.

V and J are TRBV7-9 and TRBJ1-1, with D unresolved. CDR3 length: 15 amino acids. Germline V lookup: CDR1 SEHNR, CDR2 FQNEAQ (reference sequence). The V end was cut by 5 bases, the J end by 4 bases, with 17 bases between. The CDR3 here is CASSLHGSSVTEAFF. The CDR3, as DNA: TGTGCCAGCAGCCTTCATGGGTCGTCGGTCACTGAAGCTTTCTTT.

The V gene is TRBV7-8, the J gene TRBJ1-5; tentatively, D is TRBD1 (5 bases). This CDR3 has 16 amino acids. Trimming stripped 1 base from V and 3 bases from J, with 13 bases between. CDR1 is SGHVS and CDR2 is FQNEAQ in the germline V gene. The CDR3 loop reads CASSLVIGGINQPQHF. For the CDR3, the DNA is TGTGCCAGCAGCTTAGTGATCGGGGGTATCAATCAGCCCCAGCATTTT.

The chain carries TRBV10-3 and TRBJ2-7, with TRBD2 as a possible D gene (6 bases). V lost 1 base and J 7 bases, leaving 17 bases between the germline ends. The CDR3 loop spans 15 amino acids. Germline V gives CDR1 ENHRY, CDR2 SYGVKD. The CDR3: CAISEYVGGSGEQYF. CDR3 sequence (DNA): TGTGCCATCAGTGAGTATGTGGGAGGCTCGGGGGAGCAGTACTTC.

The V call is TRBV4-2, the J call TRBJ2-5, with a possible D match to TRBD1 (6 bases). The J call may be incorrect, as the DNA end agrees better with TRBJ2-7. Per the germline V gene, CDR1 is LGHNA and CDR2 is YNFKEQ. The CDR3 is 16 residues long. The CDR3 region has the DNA TGTGCCAGCAGCCAAGATCGACAGGCATCATACTACGAGCAGTACTTC. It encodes CASSQDRQASYYEQYF.

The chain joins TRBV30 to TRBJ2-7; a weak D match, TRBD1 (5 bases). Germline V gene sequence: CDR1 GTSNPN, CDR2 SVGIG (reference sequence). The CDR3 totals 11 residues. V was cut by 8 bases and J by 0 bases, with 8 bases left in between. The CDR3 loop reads CAGASSYEQYF. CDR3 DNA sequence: TGTGCCGGGGCGAGCTCCTACGAGCAGTACTTC.

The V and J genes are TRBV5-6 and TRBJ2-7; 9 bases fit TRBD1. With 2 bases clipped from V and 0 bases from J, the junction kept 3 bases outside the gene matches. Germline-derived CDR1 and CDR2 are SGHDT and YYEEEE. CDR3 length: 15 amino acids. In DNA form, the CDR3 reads TGTGCCAGCAGCTTCGGGACAGGGAGCTCCTACGAGCAGTACTTC. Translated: CASSFGTGSSYEQYF.

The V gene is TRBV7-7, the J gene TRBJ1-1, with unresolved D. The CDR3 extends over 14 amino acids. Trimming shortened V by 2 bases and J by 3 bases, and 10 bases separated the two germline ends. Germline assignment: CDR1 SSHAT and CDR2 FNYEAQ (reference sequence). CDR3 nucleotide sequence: TGTGCCAGCAGCTTAAATACATGGGACACTGAAGCTTTCTTT. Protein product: CASSLNTWDTEAFF.

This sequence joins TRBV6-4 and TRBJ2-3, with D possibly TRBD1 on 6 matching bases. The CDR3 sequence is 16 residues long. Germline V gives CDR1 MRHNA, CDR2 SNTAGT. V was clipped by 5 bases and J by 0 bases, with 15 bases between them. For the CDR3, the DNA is TGTGCCAGCAGTCAGGGGACCAACCCTAGCACAGATACGCAGTATTTT. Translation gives CASSQGTNPSTDTQYF.

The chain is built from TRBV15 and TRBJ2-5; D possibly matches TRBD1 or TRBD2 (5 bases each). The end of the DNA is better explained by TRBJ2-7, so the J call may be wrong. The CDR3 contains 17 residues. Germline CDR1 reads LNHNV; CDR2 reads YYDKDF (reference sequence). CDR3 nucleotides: TGTGCCACCAGCAGCCCGAATCTCGGGACGGTCCCTGGCGAGCAGTACTTC. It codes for CATSSPNLGTVPGEQYF.

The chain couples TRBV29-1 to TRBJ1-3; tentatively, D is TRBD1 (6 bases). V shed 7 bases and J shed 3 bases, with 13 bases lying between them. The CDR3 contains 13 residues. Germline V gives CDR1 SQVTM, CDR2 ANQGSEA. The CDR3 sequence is CSAAKGGGNTIYF. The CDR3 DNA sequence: TGCAGCGCCGCGAAGGGGGGTGGAAACACCATATATTTT.

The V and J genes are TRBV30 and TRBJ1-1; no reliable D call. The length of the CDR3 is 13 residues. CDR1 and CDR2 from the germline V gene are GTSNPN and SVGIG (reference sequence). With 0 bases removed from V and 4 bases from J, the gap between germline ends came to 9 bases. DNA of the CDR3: TGTGCCTGGAGTGTACGGGGTAGCACTGAAGCTTTCTTT. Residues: CAWSVRGSTEAFF.

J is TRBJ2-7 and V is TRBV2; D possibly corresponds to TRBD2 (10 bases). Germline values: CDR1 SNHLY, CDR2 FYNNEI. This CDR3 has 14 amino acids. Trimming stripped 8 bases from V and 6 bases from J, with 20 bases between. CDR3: CASGTGTSVGEQYF. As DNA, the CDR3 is TGTGCCAGCGGGACAGGGACTAGCGTGGGCGAGCAGTACTTC.

The chain's CDR3 is CASSPVRDRGQPQHF. CDR3 DNA sequence: TGCGCCAGCAGCCCGGTCCGGGACAGGGGACAGCCCCAGCATTTT. The V call is TRBV4-1, the J call TRBJ1-5; 10 bases fit TRBD1. The CDR3 spans 15 residues. V was clipped by 4 bases and J by 7 bases; unmatched bases: 7. Germline CDR1 MGHRA, CDR2 YSYEKL.

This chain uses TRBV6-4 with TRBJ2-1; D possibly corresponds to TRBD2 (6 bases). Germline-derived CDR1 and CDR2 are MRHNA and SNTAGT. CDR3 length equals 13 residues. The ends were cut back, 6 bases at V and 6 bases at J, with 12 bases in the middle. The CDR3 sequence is CASRGLTTNEQFF. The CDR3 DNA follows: TGTGCCAGCAGGGGACTTACCACCAATGAGCAGTTCTTC.

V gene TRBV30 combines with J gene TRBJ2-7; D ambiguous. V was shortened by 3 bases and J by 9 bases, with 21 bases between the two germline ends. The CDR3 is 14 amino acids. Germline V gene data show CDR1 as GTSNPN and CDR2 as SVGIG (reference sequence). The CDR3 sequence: CAWSVDPPGSVQYF. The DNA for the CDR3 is TGTGCCTGGAGCGTAGACCCCCCAGGATCAGTGCAGTACTTC.

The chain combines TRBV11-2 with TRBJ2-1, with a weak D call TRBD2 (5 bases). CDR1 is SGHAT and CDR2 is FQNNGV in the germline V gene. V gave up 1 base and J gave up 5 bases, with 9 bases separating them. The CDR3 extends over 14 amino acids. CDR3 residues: CASSLVVTNNEQFF. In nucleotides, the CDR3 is TGTGCCAGCAGCTTAGTTGTGACTAACAATGAGCAGTTCTTC.

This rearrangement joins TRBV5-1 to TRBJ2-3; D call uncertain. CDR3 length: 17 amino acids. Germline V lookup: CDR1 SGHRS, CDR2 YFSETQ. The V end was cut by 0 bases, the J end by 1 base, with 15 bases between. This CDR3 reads CASSLARGEVGTDTQYF. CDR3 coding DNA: TGCGCCAGCAGCTTGGCCCGCGGAGAGGTGGGCACAGATACGCAGTATTTT. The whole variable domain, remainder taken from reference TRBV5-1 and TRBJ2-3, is KAGVTQTPRYLIKTRGQQVTLSCSPISGHRSVSWYQQTPGQGLQFLFEYFSETQRNKGNFPGRFSGRQFSNSRSEMNVSTLELGDSALYLCASSLARGEVGTDTQYFGPGTRLTVL.

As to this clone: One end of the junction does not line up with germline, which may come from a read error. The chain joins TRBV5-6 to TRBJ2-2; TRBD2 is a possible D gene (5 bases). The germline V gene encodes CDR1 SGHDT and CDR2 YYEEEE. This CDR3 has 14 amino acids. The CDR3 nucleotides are TGTGCCAGCAGCCCCGGACGGTACACCGGGAAGCTGTTTTTT. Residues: CASSPGRYTGKLFF.